This T cell receptor (beta chain) was retrieved from a study of cytomegalovirus exposure and HLA in healthy donors. Study as a whole: One earlier analysis, a look at 150 million to 200 million T cells, found roughly 120 million unique TCR beta sequences. Whole-study findings and limits: Donors were assumed by presence/absence analyses to have roughly uniform sequencing depth. Common viral pathogens seemed to be connected with several of the most significant clusters, according to a later analysis.

The primer mix had 60 Vbeta and 13 Jbeta primers. Generated by immunoSEQ multiplex PCR, the TCRdb table keeps only in-frame clones and is missing some. This table has about 210,000 clones, 82% appearing once. Of note for this clone: As yet, its antigen is unknown.

The trim removed 3 bases at V and 7 bases at J, leaving 3 bases unmatched. The CDR3 length is 15 residues. In germline, CDR1 is KGHSH, CDR2 LQKENI. The chain couples TRBV18 to TRBJ1-4, with 12 bases lining up with TRBD1. Sequencing input: PBMCs. This TCR derives from a man between 40 and 49 years old in good health and CMV-seropositive. The CDR3 region has the DNA TGTGCCAGCTCACCGGGACAGGGGGCAGGTGAAAAACTGTTTTTT. Translation gives CASSPGQGAGEKLFF.